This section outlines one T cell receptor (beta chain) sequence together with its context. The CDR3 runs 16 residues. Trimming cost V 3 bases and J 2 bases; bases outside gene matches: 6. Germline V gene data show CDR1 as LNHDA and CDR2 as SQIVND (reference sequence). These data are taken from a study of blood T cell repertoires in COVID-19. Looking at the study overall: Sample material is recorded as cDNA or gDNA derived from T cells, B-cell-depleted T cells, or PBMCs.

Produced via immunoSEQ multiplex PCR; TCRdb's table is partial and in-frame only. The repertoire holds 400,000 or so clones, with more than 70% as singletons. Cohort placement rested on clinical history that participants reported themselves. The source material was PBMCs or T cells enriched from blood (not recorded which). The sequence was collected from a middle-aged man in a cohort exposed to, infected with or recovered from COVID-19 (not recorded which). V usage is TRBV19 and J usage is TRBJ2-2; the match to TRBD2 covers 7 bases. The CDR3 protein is CASSILAGVNTGELFF. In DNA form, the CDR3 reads TGTGCCAGTAGTATCTTGGCGGGAGTAAACACCGGGGAGCTGTTTTTT.